These T cell receptor beta chains were read from a single sample in a study of blood T cells in healthy people across ages. Via MiXCR, TCRdb re-called the 5' RACE reads, giving one row per CDR3 protein. The sample shows approximately 1,100,000 distinct CDR3 sequences, 40% to 55% of them seen only once. The sequenced sample consisted of blood. These receptors were collected from an older woman in good health. Both conserved end residues are part of each CDR3. The D gene is left open where the match is weak. Size is stated for part of the rows, as once, few or many counts, or as a class when the clone is expanded.

clone_size j_call d_call v_call cdr3_nt cdr3_aa
few TRBJ2-3 TRBD1 TRBV5-6 TGTGCCAGCAGCCAGCTGAGGGGGCACGGCACAGATACGCAGTATTTT CASSQLRGHGTDTQYF
- TRBJ2-7 TRBD2 TRBV6-1 TGTGCCAGCAGTGACACGAAATTCCGACTAGCGGGAAAGTACGAGCAGTACTTC CASSDTKFRLAGKYEQYF
- TRBJ2-1 TRBD2 TRBV6-7 TGTGCCAGCAGTTACAAATATCCGGGGACTAGATTCTCCTACAATGAGCAGTTCTTC CASSYKYPGTRFSYNEQFF
- TRBJ2-5 - TRBV28 TGTGCCAGCAGTCAGGGGTTCGAGACCCAGTACTTC CASSQGFETQYF
- TRBJ1-6 - TRBV4-2 TGTGCCAGCAGCCAAGATCCGTTGGGGGCAAGAGGCCAAAATTCACCCCTCCACTTT CASSQDPLGARGQNSPLHF
- TRBJ2-3 - TRBV28 TGTGCCAGCCCCCCTAGGGGACGGGGGACGGATACGCAGTATTTT CASPPRGRGTDTQYF
few TRBJ2-1 TRBD2 TRBV12-3/TRBV12-4 TGTGCCAGCACCCGGCTAGCGGGGGGTAGAGGTTCCTACAATGAGCAGTTCTTC CASTRLAGGRGSYNEQFF
- TRBJ1-2 - TRBV25-1 TGTGCCAGCAGTGTCGGGACAACCGCTAACTATGGCTACACCTTC CASSVGTTANYGYTF
many TRBJ2-5 TRBD2 TRBV2 TGTGCCAGCAAAAGGGGCAGCGGGAGGCAAGAGACCCAGTACTTC CASKRGSGRQETQYF
- TRBJ1-1 - TRBV20-1 TGCAGTGCTAGCAGAAATGAAGCTTTCTTT CSASRNEAFF
- TRBJ2-1 - TRBV9 TGTGCCAGCAGCGGAGCCCCGGCCTACAATGAGCAGTTCTTC CASSGAPAYNEQFF
- TRBJ2-5 - TRBV12-3/TRBV12-4 TGTGCCAGCAGTGTTGGGGCGAACACGGGGACCCAGTACTTC CASSVGANTGTQYF
once TRBJ1-4 TRBD1 TRBV20-1 TGCAGTGCTATTAGACAGGGCTGGGCTGAAAAACTGTTTTTT CSAIRQGWAEKLFF
few TRBJ2-5 - TRBV25-1 TGTGCCAGCAGTGACCCGGGGAAGGAAGAGACCCAGTACTTC CASSDPGKEETQYF
- TRBJ2-7 - TRBV20-1 TGCAGTGCTACGATCCGACAGGCTAGCTCCTACGAGCAGTACTTC CSATIRQASSYEQYF
- TRBJ2-7 TRBD2 TRBV18 TGTGCCAGCTCACCACAACTAGCGGGAGGGGACGAGCAGTACTTC CASSPQLAGGDEQYF
few TRBJ1-1 - TRBV29-1 TGCAGCGTTGGAGACGTCGGGGTCGCTGAAGCTTTCTTT CSVGDVGVAEAFF
few TRBJ2-1 - TRBV9 TGTGCCAGCAGCGCCCGAGGGGAAGGCTCCTACAATGAGCAGTTCTTC CASSARGEGSYNEQFF
- TRBJ2-2 - TRBV9 TGTGCCAGCAGTTGGGGGCAACTGAACACCGGGGAGCTGTTTTTT CASSWGQLNTGELFF
- TRBJ1-5 - TRBV12-3/TRBV12-4 TGTGCCAGCAGCTCGGACGGACCTCGGCAGCCCCAGCATTTT CASSSDGPRQPQHF
- TRBJ2-4 - TRBV15 TGTGCCACCAGCCCTCCAACCGGCAGCCTGTGGTACTTC CATSPPTGSLWYF
- TRBJ2-2 TRBD2 TRBV20-1 TGCAGTGCTAGACCGGGAGGGAGGTCGAACACCGGGGAGCTGTTTTTT CSARPGGRSNTGELFF
- TRBJ2-1 - TRBV7-6 TGTGCCAGCAGCTTCCGACAGGCACACAATGAGCAGTTCTTC CASSFRQAHNEQFF
few TRBJ2-7 TRBD1 TRBV5-4 TGTGCCAGCAGCTCCCGGGACAGGTGGTACGAGCAGTACTTC CASSSRDRWYEQYF
- TRBJ2-7 - TRBV20-1 TGCAGTACTAGCGGAATCCAACAGGGGTACTCCTACGAGCAGTACTTC CSTSGIQQGYSYEQYF
few TRBJ1-2 - TRBV21-1 TGTGCCAGCAGCAAAGGGGGGGGAAACTATGGCTACACCTTC CASSKGGGNYGYTF
- TRBJ1-1 - TRBV12-3/TRBV12-4 TGTGCCAGCAAAATTTTACAGGAAGCTTTCTTT CASKILQEAFF
- TRBJ1-6 - TRBV25-1 TGTGCCAGCAGTGACAACTCCTATAATTCACCCCTCCACTTT CASSDNSYNSPLHF
- TRBJ1-4 TRBD1 TRBV20-1 TGCAGTGCTAGAGATCGCAGGGGGGGAGAAAAACTGTTTTTT CSARDRRGGEKLFF
- TRBJ2-1 TRBD2 TRBV6-1 TGTGCCAGTAAGACTAGCGGGAACTACAATGAGCAGTTCTTC CASKTSGNYNEQFF
few TRBJ2-7 TRBD2 TRBV5-1 TGCGCCAGCAGCCTAAAAGCGGGATCCTACGAGCAGTACTTC CASSLKAGSYEQYF
- TRBJ2-5 - TRBV18 TGTGCCAGCTCCGCGACAGGAATCCAAGAGACCCAGTACTTC CASSATGIQETQYF